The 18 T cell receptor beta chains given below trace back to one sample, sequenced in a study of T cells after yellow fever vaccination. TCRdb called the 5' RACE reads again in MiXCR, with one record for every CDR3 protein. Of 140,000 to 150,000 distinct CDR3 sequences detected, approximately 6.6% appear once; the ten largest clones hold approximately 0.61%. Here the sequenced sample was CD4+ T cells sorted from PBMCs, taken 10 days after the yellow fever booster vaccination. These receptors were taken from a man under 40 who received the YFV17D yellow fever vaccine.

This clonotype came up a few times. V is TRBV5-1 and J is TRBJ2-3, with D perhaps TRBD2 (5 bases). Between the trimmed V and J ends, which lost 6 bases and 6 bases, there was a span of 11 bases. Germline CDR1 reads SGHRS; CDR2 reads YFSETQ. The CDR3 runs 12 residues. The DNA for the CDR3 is TGCGCCAGCACCAGCGGAGCCGATACGCAGTATTTT. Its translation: CASTSGADTQYF. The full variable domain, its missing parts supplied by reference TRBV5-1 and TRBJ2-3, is KAGVTQTPRYLIKTRGQQVTLSCSPISGHRSVSWYQQTPGQGLQFLFEYFSETQRNKGNFPGRFSGRQFSNSRSEMNVSTLELGDSALYLCASTSGADTQYFGPGTRLTVL.

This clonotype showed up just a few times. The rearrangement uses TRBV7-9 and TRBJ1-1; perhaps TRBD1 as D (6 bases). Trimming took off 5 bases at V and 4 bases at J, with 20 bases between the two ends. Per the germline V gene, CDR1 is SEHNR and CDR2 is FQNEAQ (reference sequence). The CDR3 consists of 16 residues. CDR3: CASSKRPGESTTEAFF. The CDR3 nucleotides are TGTGCCAGCAGCAAACGACCAGGGGAGTCTACCACTGAAGCTTTCTTT.

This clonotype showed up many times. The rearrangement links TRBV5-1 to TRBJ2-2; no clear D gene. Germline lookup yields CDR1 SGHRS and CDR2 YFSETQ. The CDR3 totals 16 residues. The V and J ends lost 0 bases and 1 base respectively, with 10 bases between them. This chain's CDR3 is CASSLEVTGNTGELFF. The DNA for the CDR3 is TGCGCCAGCAGCTTGGAGGTAACGGGGAACACCGGGGAGCTGTTTTTT.

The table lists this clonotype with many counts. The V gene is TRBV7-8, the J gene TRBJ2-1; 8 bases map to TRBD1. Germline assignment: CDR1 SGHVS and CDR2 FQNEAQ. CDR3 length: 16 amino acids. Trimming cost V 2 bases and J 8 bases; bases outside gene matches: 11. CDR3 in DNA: TGTGCCAGCAGCTTATATATACAGGGGGGTAAGGATGAGCAGTTCTTC. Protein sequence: CASSLYIQGGKDEQFF. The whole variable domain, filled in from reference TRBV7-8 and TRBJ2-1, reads GAGVSQSPRYKVAKRGQDVALRCDPISGHVSLFWYQQALGQGPEFLTYFQNEAQLDKSGLPSDRFFAERPEGSVSTLKIQRTQQEDSAVYLCASSLYIQGGKDEQFFGPGTRLTVL.

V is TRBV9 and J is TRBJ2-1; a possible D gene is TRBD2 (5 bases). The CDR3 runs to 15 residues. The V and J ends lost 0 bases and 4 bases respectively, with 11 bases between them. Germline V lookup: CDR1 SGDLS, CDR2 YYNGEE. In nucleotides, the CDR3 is TGTGCCAGCAGCGTAGAAGGATCGGGATACAATGAGCAGTTCTTC. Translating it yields CASSVEGSGYNEQFF.

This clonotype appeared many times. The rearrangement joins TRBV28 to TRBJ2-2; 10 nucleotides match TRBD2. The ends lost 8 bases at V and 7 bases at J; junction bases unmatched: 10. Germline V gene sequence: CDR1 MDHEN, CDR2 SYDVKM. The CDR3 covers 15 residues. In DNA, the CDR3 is TGTGCCAGCGGGACTATAGCGGGAGGCATCGGGGAGCTGTTTTTT. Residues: CASGTIAGGIGELFF.

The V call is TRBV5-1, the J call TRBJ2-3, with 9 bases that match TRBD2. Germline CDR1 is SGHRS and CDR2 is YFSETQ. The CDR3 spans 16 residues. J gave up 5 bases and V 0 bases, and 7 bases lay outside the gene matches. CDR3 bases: TGCGCCAGCAGCTTGGTGGTAGCGGGAGTTTTAGATACGCAGTATTTT. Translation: CASSLVVAGVLDTQYF.

The DNA of the CDR3 is TGTGCCAGTAGTATTACCAGGGCCTACGAGCAGTACTTC. It translates to CASSITRAYEQYF. This chain joins TRBV19 and TRBJ2-7; possibly TRBD1 for D (5 bases). The germline V gene encodes CDR1 LNHDA and CDR2 SQIVND (reference sequence). The CDR3 has 13 residues. Trimming pared 3 bases from V and 2 bases from J, leaving 8 bases between.

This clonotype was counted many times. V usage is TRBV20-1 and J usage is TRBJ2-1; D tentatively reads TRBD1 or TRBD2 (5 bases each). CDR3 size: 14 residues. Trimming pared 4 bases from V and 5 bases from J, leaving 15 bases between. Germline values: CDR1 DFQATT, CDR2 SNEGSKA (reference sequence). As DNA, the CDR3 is TGCAGTGCTACCATCCCGGGACGGGACAATGAGCAGTTCTTC. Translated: CSATIPGRDNEQFF.

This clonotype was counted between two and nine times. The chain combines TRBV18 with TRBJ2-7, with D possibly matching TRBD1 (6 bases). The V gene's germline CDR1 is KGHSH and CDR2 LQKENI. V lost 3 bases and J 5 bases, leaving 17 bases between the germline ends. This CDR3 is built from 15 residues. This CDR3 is CASSPNREFDHEQYF. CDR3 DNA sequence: TGTGCCAGCTCACCGAACAGGGAGTTCGACCACGAGCAGTACTTC.

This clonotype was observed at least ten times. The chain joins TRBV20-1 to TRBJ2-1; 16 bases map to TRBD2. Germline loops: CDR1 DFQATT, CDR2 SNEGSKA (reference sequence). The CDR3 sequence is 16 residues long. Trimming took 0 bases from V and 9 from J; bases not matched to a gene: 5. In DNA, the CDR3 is TGCAGTGCTAGAGATCCGGGACTAGCGGGAGGGATTGAGCAGTTCTTC. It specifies CSARDPGLAGGIEQFF.

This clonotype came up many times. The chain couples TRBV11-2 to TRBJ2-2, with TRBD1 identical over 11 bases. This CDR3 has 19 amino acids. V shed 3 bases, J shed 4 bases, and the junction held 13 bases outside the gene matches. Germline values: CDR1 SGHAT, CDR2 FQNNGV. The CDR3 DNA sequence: TGTGCCAGCAGCTTCCTCCCACCTAGGGGGACAGGGGGCACCGGGGAGCTGTTTTTT. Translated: CASSFLPPRGTGGTGELFF.

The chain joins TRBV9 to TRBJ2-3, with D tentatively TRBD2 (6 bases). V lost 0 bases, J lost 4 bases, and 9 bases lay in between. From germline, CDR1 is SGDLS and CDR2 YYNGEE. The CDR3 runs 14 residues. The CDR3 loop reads CASSVDRDSDTQYF. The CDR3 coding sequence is TGTGCCAGCAGCGTAGATCGGGACTCAGATACGCAGTATTTT.

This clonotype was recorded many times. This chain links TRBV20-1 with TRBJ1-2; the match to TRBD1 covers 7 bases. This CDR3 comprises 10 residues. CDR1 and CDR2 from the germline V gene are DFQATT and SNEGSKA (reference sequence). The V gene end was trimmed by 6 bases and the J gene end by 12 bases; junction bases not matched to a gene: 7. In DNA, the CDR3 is TGCAGTGCCCATTTGGGACAGAACACCTTC. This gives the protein CSAHLGQNTF.

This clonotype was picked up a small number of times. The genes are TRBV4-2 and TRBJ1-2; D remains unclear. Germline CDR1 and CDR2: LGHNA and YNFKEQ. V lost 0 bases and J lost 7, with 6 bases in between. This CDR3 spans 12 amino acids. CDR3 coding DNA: TGTGCCAGCAGCCAAGATGTAGGTGGCTACACCTTC. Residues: CASSQDVGGYTF.

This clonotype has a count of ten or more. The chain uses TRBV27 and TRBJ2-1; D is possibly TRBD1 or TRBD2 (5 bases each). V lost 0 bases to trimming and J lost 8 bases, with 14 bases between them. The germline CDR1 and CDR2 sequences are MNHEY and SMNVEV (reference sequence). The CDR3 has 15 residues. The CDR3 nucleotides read TGTGCCAGCAGTTTATCCAAGGGACCCTATGATGAGCAGTTCTTC. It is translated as CASSLSKGPYDEQFF.

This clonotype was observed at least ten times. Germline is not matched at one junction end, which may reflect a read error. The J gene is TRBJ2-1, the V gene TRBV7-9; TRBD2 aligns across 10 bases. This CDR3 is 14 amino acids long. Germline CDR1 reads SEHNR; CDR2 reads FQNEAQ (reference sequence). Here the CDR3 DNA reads TGTGCCAGCAGCCTAGCGGGAGCTAGGAATGAGCAGTTCTTC. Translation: CASSLAGARNEQFF.

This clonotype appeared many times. The CDR3 coding sequence is TGTGCCAGCAGTTTCCCCGGGACAGGGAGTGGGTCTGGTGAAGCTTTCTTT. Amino acid sequence: CASSFPGTGSGSGEAFF. J is TRBJ1-1 and V is TRBV6-5; 9 nucleotides align to TRBD1. CDR1 and CDR2 (germline): MNHEY, SVGAGI. V shed 4 bases and J 7 bases; nucleotides not matched to a gene: 16. This CDR3 has 17 residues.